This T cell receptor beta chain was sequenced during a study of identical twins. Germline CDR1 SGHRS, CDR2 YFSETQ. This CDR3 region has 15 residues. Trimming took 5 bases from V and 2 from J, leaving 13 bases between them. TCRdb redid the calling of the 5' RACE reads with MiXCR, one entry per CDR3 protein. This sample has about 250,000 distinct CDR3 sequences, with about 8.9% found just once. The sample was also linked to a second study, of yellow fever vaccine responses in identical twins.

The sample consisted of CD8+ T cells sorted from blood. The clonotype originates from a woman aged 18-29 years in good health. The chain is built from TRBV5-1 and TRBJ2-2; D uncertain. DNA for the CDR3: TGCGCCAGCAGAAGCCTAGACATTAACACCGGGGAGCTGTTTTTT. It encodes CASRSLDINTGELFF.